This T cell receptor beta chain was obtained from a study of blood T cell repertoires in COVID-19. Study as a whole: The study drew acute and convalescent COVID-19 samples from the United States, Italy and Spain. Sources were T cells, B-cell-depleted T cells, or PBMCs; the material itself was cDNA or gDNA.

This clone appeared once. In the original analysis: Amplification with reference gene primers provided the estimates of nucleated cell counts. Sequencing used immunoSEQ multiplex PCR; TCRdb keeps in-frame clones, though not all of them. V and J calls and clone size are given by that table; D and trimming were obtained from the DNA. The data hold about 50,000 clones, with around 87% observed a single time. The J segment lost 2 bases and the V segment lost 5 bases, leaving 15 bases of the junction unmatched. The V gene's germline CDR1 is SGHRS and CDR2 YFSETQ. CDR3 length: 18 residues. This TCR was recovered from a man aged 45-65 years with active COVID-19. The chain has TRBV5-1 and TRBJ2-5; 10 bases are shared with TRBD2. Material for sequencing was peripheral blood. The CDR3 DNA follows: TGCGCCAGCAGTCCTGGACTAGCGGCCCAATCGACTCAAGAGACCCAGTACTTC. Encoded protein: CASSPGLAAQSTQETQYF.